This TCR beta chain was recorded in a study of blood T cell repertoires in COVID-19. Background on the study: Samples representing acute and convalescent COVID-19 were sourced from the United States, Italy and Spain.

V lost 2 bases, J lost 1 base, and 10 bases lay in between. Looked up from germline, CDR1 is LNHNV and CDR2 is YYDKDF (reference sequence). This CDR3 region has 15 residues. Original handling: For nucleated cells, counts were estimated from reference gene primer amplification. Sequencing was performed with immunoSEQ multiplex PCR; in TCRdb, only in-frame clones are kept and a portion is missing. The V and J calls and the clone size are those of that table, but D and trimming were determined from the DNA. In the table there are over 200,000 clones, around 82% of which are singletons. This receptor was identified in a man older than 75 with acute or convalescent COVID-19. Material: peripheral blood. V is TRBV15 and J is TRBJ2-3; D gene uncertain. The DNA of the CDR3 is TGTGCCACCAGCAGAACTCTACCCGGCACAGATACGCAGTATTTT. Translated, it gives CATSRTLPGTDTQYF.